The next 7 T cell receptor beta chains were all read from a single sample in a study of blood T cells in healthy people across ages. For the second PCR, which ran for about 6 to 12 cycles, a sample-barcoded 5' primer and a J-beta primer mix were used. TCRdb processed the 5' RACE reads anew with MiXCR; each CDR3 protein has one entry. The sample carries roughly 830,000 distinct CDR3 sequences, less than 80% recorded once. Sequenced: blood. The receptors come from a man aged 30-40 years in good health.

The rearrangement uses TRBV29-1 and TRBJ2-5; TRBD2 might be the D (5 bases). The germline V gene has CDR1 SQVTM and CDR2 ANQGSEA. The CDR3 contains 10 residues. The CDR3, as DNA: TGCGCCGGACTCTTAGAGACCCAGTACTTC. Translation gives CAGLLETQYF.

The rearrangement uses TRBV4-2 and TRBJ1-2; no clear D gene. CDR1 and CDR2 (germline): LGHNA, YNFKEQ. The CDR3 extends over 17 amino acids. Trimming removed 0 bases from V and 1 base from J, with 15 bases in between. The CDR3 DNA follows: TGTGCCAGCAGCCAAGAAGAAGCTGCTAAGTATAACTATGGCTACACCTTC. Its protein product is CASSQEEAAKYNYGYTF.

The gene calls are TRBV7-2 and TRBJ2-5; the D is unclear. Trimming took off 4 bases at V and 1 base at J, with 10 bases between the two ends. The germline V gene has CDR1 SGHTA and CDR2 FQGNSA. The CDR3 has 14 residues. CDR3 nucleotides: TGTGCCAGCAGCTCGCAGGCCGTCCAAGAGACCCAGTACTTC. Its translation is CASSSQAVQETQYF.

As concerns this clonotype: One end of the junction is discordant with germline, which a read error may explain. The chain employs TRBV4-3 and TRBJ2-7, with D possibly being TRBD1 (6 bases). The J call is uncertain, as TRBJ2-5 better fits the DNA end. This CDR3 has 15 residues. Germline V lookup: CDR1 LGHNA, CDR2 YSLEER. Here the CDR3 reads CAGSQAPRGLETQYF. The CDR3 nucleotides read TGCGCCGGCAGCCAAGCTCCCAGGGGATTGGAGACCCAGTACTTC.

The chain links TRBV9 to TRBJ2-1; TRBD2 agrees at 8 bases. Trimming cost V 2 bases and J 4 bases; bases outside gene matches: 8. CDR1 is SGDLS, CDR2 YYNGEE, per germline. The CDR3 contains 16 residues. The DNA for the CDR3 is TGTGCCAGCAGCGTTAGGACTAGCCCCCTTTACAATGAGCAGTTCTTC. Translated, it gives CASSVRTSPLYNEQFF.

The CDR3 loop is CASILRVANTEAFF. The CDR3 DNA sequence: TGTGCCAGCATCCTACGGGTTGCGAACACTGAAGCTTTCTTT. The V and J genes are TRBV6-6 and TRBJ1-1; D uncertain. V shed 7 bases and J shed 1 base, with 13 bases lying between them. The CDR3 is made up of 14 amino acids. Germline V gene lookup returns CDR1 MNHNY and CDR2 SVGAGI (reference sequence).

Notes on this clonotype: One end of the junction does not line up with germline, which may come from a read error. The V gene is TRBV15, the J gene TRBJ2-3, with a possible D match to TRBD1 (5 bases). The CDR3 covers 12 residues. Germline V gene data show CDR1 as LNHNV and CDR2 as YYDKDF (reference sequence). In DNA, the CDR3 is TGTGCCACTAGCAGGGACACAGATACGCAGTATTTT. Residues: CATSRDTDTQYF.